Listed here is a single T cell receptor beta chain. CDR1 LNHDA and CDR2 SQIVND come from the germline V gene (reference sequence). The CDR3 extends over 12 amino acids. V gave up 10 bases and J gave up 3 bases, with 10 bases separating them. This specimen comes from a study of blood T cell repertoires in COVID-19. Study details: Collection of acute and convalescent COVID-19 samples took place in the United States, Italy and Spain. T cells, B-cell-depleted T cells, or PBMCs supplied cDNA or gDNA.

Authors' processing steps: Amplification of reference gene primers provided the estimated nucleated cell counts. The protocol was immunoSEQ multiplex PCR, while the TCRdb copy is restricted to in-frame clones and leaves out a portion. V, J and clone size are taken as reported in that table, and D and trimming were inferred from the DNA itself. The sample has roughly 52,000 clones; approximately 87% are singletons. Sequenced sample: peripheral blood. This clonotype originated in a man aged 45 to 65 with acute or convalescent COVID-19. This rearrangement joins TRBV19 to TRBJ1-5; no definite D call. The DNA for the CDR3 is TGTGCCACCCGGTCCCTCAATCAGCCCCAGCATTTT. Protein sequence: CATRSLNQPQHF.